The table lists the clone carrying this T cell receptor (beta chain) with a count of one. Here immunoSEQ multiplex PCR was the method, and the copy in TCRdb shows in-frame clones only, minus some. The table shows approximately 78,000 clones, with just under 95% occurring only once. The trim removed 0 bases at V and 9 bases at J, leaving 3 bases unmatched. Germline CDR1 is LGHNA and CDR2 is YNFKEQ. This CDR3 has 13 residues. This sample was included in a study of technical replicates of blood from a handful of donors. The V gene is TRBV4-2, the J gene TRBJ2-5, with 8 bases lining up with TRBD2. This clonotype was sampled from a human donor in good health. The sequenced sample was T cells isolated from PBMCs. CDR3 residues: CASSQEGLDPQYF. DNA of the CDR3: TGTGCCAGCAGCCAAGAGGGACTAGATCCCCAGTACTTC.